These 11 T cell receptor beta chains came from one sample sequenced in a study of T cell clonality in common variable immunodeficiency. The data were produced by immunoSEQ multiplex PCR, yet TCRdb's version contains in-frame clones alone and is incomplete. The sample includes approximately 64,000 clones, none of them occurring once. Sequenced input: peripheral blood mononuclear cells. These receptors came from a person between 18 and 75 years old in good health.

This clone was counted many times. The CDR3 DNA, read in part, is TGCAGCGTTGAAACAGGGGAGAATGAAAAA. Protein: CSVETGENEK. The full CDR3 reads CSVETGENEKLFF. V gene TRBV29-1 combines with J gene TRBJ1-4; 7 positions agree with TRBD1. The read stops 3 residues short of the end of the CDR3; the missing end is completed from the germline J gene. This CDR3 comprises 13 residues. With 2 bases clipped from V and 5 bases from J, the junction kept 2 bases outside the gene matches. In germline, CDR1 is SQVTM, CDR2 ANQGSEA. Full variable domain (missing parts from reference TRBV29-1 and TRBJ1-4): SAVISQKPSRDICQRGTSLTIQCQVDSQVTMMFWYRQQPGQSLTLIATANQGSEATYESGFVIDKFPISRPNLTFSTLTVSNMSPEDSSIYLCSVETGENEKLFFGSGTQLSVL.

Of note for this clone: The sequenced fragment ends 3 residues before the CDR3 boundary, so the rest is inferred from the germline J gene. This chain links TRBV2 with TRBJ1-6, with D possibly matching TRBD1 (6 bases). The CDR3 is made up of 15 amino acids. The V and J ends lost 3 bases and 7 bases respectively, with 13 bases between them. Germline V gives CDR1 SNHLY, CDR2 FYNNEI. CDR3 loop: CASSDPRGGNSPLHF. The CDR3 bases that were read are TGTGCCAGCAGTGACCCCAGGGGAGGCAATTCACCC.

Ten or more counts support this clone. The read stops 3 residues short of the end of the CDR3; the missing end is completed from the germline J gene. V and J are TRBV28 and TRBJ2-7, with a weak D call TRBD2 (5 bases). Trimming pared 2 bases from V and 1 base from J, leaving 9 bases between. The germline V gene encodes CDR1 MDHEN and CDR2 SYDVKM. The CDR3 has 14 residues. This chain's CDR3 is CASSLLSGSYEQYF. The DNA read from the CDR3 is TGTGCCAGCAGTTTACTCTCGGGGTCCTACGAG.

This clone was counted at least ten times. The read falls 3 residues short of the CDR3 end, and the missing part is taken from the germline J gene. The chain has TRBV5-4 and TRBJ2-7; no firm D call. This CDR3 spans 12 amino acids. CDR1 and CDR2 (germline): SGHNT, YYREEE (reference sequence). Trimming cost V 0 bases and J 4 bases, with 5 bases left between them. CDR3 DNA (partial): TGTGCCAGCAGCTTGGAAAGGTACGAG. Encoded protein: CASSLERYE. The whole CDR3 reads CASSLERYEQYF. Drawing the rest from reference TRBV5-4 and TRBJ2-7, the complete variable domain is ETGVTQSPTHLIKTRGQQVTLRCSSQSGHNTVSWYQQALGQGPQFIFQYYREEENGRGNFPPRFSGLQFPNYSSELNVNALELDDSALYLCASSLERYEQYFGPGTRLTVT.

This clone was seen only a few times. The CDR3 end lies 3 residues beyond the end of the read and is filled in from the germline J gene. The genes are TRBV7-3 and TRBJ1-2; no definite D call. Between the trimmed V and J ends, which lost 3 bases and 2 bases, there was a span of 10 bases. Germline values: CDR1 SGHTA, CDR2 FQGTGA. This CDR3 spans 14 amino acids. The CDR3 sequence: CASSFGPGNYGYTF. CDR3 DNA, as far as it was read: TGTGCCAGCAGCTTTGGCCCCGGGAACTATGGC.

This clone was seen at least ten times. The read terminates 3 residues before the CDR3 end, so the remaining end is supplied by the germline J gene. V is TRBV20-1 and J is TRBJ2-7; no firm D call. This CDR3 is built from 14 residues. Germline lookup yields CDR1 DFQATT and CDR2 SNEGSKA (reference sequence). V was clipped by 0 bases and J by 4 bases, with 13 bases between them. Incomplete CDR3 DNA: TGCAGTGCTAGAGATATTTCCAAGGTTTACGAG. Amino acid sequence: CSARDISKVYE. The entire CDR3 reads CSARDISKVYEQYF.

This clone was seen repeatedly, ten times or more. The CDR3 goes on 3 residues after the read ends, and that part is filled in from the germline J gene. The chain couples TRBV18 to TRBJ1-1; D is uncertain. Germline CDR1 KGHSH, CDR2 LQKENI. Trimming removed 1 base from V and 4 bases from J, with 19 bases in between. The length of the CDR3 is 17 residues. CDR3 DNA, as far as it was read: TGTGCCAGCTCACCACTCGGTTCTCACCCGACGGGCACTGAA. It codes for CASSPLGSHPTGTE. The full CDR3 is CASSPLGSHPTGTEAFF.

In its sample, this clone was seen many times. The read ends 3 residues shy of where the CDR3 ends; the end is completed using the germline J gene. The chain couples TRBV2 to TRBJ2-2, with 7 nucleotides matching TRBD2. J was trimmed by 4 bases and V by 6 bases; bases with no gene match: 8. The V gene's germline CDR1 is SNHLY and CDR2 FYNNEI. The CDR3 sequence is 15 residues long. Partial CDR3 DNA: TGTGCCAGCAGGGGAGGGGTGGGAGTCACCGGGGAG. Translating gives CASRGGVGVTGE. The full CDR3 is CASRGGVGVTGELFF.

This clone was found many times. Read data end 3 residues before the CDR3 end; the end is taken from the germline J gene. The J gene is TRBJ2-3, the V gene TRBV18; 7 positions match TRBD2. The germline V gene has CDR1 KGHSH and CDR2 LQKENI. CDR3 length equals 15 residues. V was clipped by 3 bases and J by 0 bases; unmatched bases: 3. Incomplete CDR3 DNA: TGTGCCAGCTCACCCTCTAGCGGAAGCACAGATACG. Residues: CASSPSSGSTDT. The whole CDR3 reads CASSPSSGSTDTQYF.

There are many counts of this clone. The read ends 3 residues shy of where the CDR3 ends; the end is completed using the germline J gene. The chain carries TRBV5-1 and TRBJ1-2; D possibly corresponds to TRBD1 (6 bases). Per the germline V gene, CDR1 is SGHRS and CDR2 is YFSETQ. V gave up 0 bases and J gave up 4 bases, with 7 bases separating them. The CDR3 loop spans 13 amino acids. The sequenced CDR3 bases are TGCGCCAGCAGCTTGGACAGGGTCTATGGC. This encodes CASSLDRVYG. The complete CDR3 sequence is CASSLDRVYGYTF.

This clone was counted ten times or more. The read gets to within 3 residues of the CDR3 end, and the germline J gene fills in the rest. This chain joins TRBV6-2 or TRBV6-3 and TRBJ2-7; 10 bases are a match to TRBD1. Germline CDR1 is MNHEY and CDR2 is SVGEGT. CDR3 length: 14 residues. With 7 bases clipped from V and 3 bases from J, the junction kept 6 bases outside the gene matches. Incomplete CDR3 DNA: TGTGCCAGCACCGATAGGGACAGGGGCTACGAG. This sequence encodes CASTDRDRGYE. From start to end, the CDR3 is CASTDRDRGYEQYF.